The present entry profiles one T cell receptor (beta chain) with its context. These data originate in a study of cytomegalovirus exposure and HLA in healthy donors. Study-level information: The early release's HLA-typed donors yielded 65 million to 85 million unique TCRs.

The CDR3 has 14 amino acids. In germline, CDR1 is MDHEN, CDR2 SYDVKM. Trimming pared 5 bases from V and 3 bases from J, leaving 10 bases between. The PCR ran on 60 Vbeta and 13 Jbeta primers. Some clones are missing from TCRdb's copy, which holds only in-frame ones; the method was immunoSEQ multiplex PCR. The sample carries around 300,000 clones, just under 85% recorded once. The sequenced sample consisted of PBMCs. The chain joins TRBV28 to TRBJ1-4; D gene ambiguous. This sequence originates from a middle-aged woman in good health and CMV-seropositive. In nucleotides, the CDR3 is TGTGCCAGCAGTGGCGGCTTGGCTAATGAAAAACTGTTTTTT. It specifies CASSGGLANEKLFF.